This entry lists 8 T cell receptor beta chains sequenced from one sample in a study of CD8 T cells in Susac syndrome. Random hexamers were used to reverse transcribe an amount of 0.5 to 1 ug RNA. TCRdb re-analysed the immunoSEQ multiplex PCR reads in MiXCR, keeping a single row per CDR3 protein. The sample holds around 200,000 distinct CDR3 sequences, approximately 90% seen once. The sequenced sample was CD8+ T cells from PBMCs. These receptors were obtained from a human donor with multiple sclerosis.

The chain couples TRBV7-9 to TRBJ2-7; no clear D gene. CDR3 length equals 12 residues. The V and J ends lost 1 base and 5 bases respectively, with 6 bases between them. Germline CDR1 is SEHNR and CDR2 is FQNEAQ (reference sequence). The DNA for the CDR3 is TGTGCCAGCAGCTTAGAAGATAACGAGCAGTACTTC. It translates to CASSLEDNEQYF.

This chain connects TRBV29-1 to TRBJ2-7; 10 bases agree with TRBD1. Trimming took 6 bases from V and 4 from J; bases not matched to a gene: 3. Germline loops: CDR1 SQVTM, CDR2 ANQGSEA. The CDR3 extends over 12 amino acids. The CDR3 region has the DNA TGCAGCGTCAGGGGACAGGGGTACGAGCAGTACTTC. Encoded protein: CSVRGQGYEQYF.

The chain combines TRBV9 with TRBJ2-2; possibly TRBD1 or TRBD2 for D (5 bases each). The germline V and J ends were trimmed by 4 bases and 7 bases, with 20 bases remaining between them. From germline, CDR1 is SGDLS and CDR2 YYNGEE. The CDR3 is 16 amino acids. The CDR3 sequence: CASSPLQGTAGGELFF. Written as DNA, the CDR3 is TGTGCCAGCAGCCCTTTGCAGGGTACGGCGGGCGGGGAGCTGTTTTTT.

The V gene is TRBV20-1, the J gene TRBJ1-1, with D perhaps matching TRBD1 (5 bases). The V and J ends lost 3 bases and 7 bases respectively, with 21 bases between them. CDR3 length: 15 residues. From germline, CDR1 is DFQATT and CDR2 SNEGSKA (reference sequence). The CDR3 sequence: CSARWAEGLPYEAFF. The CDR3 DNA sequence: TGCAGTGCTAGGTGGGCCGAGGGGCTTCCGTATGAAGCTTTCTTT.

The chain uses TRBV4-3 and TRBJ2-1; D gene uncertain. The V end lost 7 bases, the J end lost 10 bases, and 8 bases lay between the germline ends. The CDR3 spans 10 residues. CDR1 LGHNA and CDR2 YSLEER come from the germline V gene. The CDR3 is CASTWVEQFF. In nucleotides, the CDR3 is TGCGCCAGCACTTGGGTCGAGCAGTTCTTC.

The chain uses TRBV5-1 and TRBJ2-2; the D is unclear. The V end was cut by 4 bases, the J end by 0 bases, with 13 bases between. The length of the CDR3 is 16 residues. Germline assignment: CDR1 SGHRS and CDR2 YFSETQ. CDR3 bases: TGCGCCAGCAGCCCAAGGACCAGCCCGAACACCGGGGAGCTGTTTTTT. Translated: CASSPRTSPNTGELFF. Full variable domain (missing parts from reference TRBV5-1 and TRBJ2-2): KAGVTQTPRYLIKTRGQQVTLSCSPISGHRSVSWYQQTPGQGLQFLFEYFSETQRNKGNFPGRFSGRQFSNSRSEMNVSTLELGDSALYLCASSPRTSPNTGELFFGEGSRLTVL.

V and J are TRBV4-2 and TRBJ2-7; D not resolved. This CDR3 has 12 residues. Germline assignment: CDR1 LGHNA and CDR2 YNFKEQ. Between the trimmed V and J ends, which lost 5 bases and 3 bases, there was a span of 8 bases. CDR3 coding DNA: TGTGCCAGCAGCTACGACGGCTACGAGCAGTACTTC. Translated, it gives CASSYDGYEQYF.

The CDR3 protein is CASSFGQDNQPQHF. DNA of the CDR3: TGTGCCAGCAGCTTCGGCCAGGACAATCAGCCCCAGCATTTT. V gene TRBV7-9 combines with J gene TRBJ1-5; no definite D call. The CDR3 has 14 residues. Trimming stripped 3 bases from V and 3 bases from J, with 9 bases between. CDR1 and CDR2 (germline): SEHNR, FQNEAQ (reference sequence).